This T cell receptor (beta chain) was identified during a study of blood T cell repertoires in COVID-19. The wider study: Samples taken during acute and convalescent COVID-19 were collected in the United States, Italy and Spain. Sample material is recorded as cDNA or gDNA derived from T cells, B-cell-depleted T cells, or PBMCs.

Authors' analysis steps: Amplification of reference gene primers provided the estimated nucleated cell counts. The assay was immunoSEQ multiplex PCR, and TCRdb's table has in-frame clones only and misses some. V, J and clone size were drawn from that table, and D and trimming were deduced from the DNA. The sample includes 200,000 or so clones, roughly nine tenths seen only once; the top ten take about 2.1%. The TCR originated in a man between 65 and 85 years old with active or convalescent COVID-19. Input material: peripheral blood.

Here the CDR3 reads CASSFRLAGARDTGELFF. CDR3 bases: TGCGCCAGCAGTTTTAGACTAGCGGGAGCTCGGGACACCGGGGAGCTGTTTTTT. The chain employs TRBV5-1 and TRBJ2-2, with 12 bases aligning to TRBD2. CDR1 is SGHRS, CDR2 YFSETQ, per germline. V was pared by 5 bases and J by 3 bases, with 11 bases of the junction left unmatched. The CDR3 runs 18 residues.